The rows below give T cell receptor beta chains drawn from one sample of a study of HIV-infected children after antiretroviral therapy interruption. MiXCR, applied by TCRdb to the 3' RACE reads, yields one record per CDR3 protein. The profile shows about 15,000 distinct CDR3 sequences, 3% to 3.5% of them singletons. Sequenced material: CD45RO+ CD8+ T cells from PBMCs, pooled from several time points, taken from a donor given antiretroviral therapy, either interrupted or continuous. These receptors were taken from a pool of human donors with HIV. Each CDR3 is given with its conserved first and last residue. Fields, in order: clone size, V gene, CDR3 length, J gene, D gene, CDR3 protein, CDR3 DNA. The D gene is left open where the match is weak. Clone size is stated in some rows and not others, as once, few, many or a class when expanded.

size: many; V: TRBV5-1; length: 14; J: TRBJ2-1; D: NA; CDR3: CASSLVGGRDEQFF; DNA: TGCGCCAGCAGCTTGGTGGGGGGGCGCGATGAGCAGTTCTTC
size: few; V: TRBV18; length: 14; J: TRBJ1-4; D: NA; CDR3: CASSPHQTNEKLFF; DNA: TGTGCCAGCTCACCACATCAAACTAATGAAAAACTGTTTTTT
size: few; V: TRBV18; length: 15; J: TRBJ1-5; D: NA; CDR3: CASSPGVVSNQPQHF; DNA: TGTGCCAGCTCACCGGGAGTCGTAAGCAATCAGCCCCAGCATTTT
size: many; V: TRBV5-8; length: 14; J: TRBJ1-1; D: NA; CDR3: CASSLGQGLAEAFF; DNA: TGTGCCAGCAGCTTGGGCCAGGGTCTGGCTGAAGCTTTCTTT
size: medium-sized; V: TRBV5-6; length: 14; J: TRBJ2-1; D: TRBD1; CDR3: CASSFGTGSNEQFF; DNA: TGTGCCAGCAGCTTCGGGACAGGGTCCAATGAGCAGTTCTTC
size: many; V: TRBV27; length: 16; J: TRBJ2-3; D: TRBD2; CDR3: CASSSPLTSATDTQYF; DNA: TGTGCCAGCAGTTCCCCCCTGACTAGCGCGACAGATACGCAGTATTTT
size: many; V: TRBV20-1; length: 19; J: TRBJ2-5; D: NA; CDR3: CSARAFPFGPGLIQETQYF; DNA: TGCAGTGCTAGAGCCTTCCCTTTCGGCCCTGGACTCATCCAAGAGACCCAGTACTTC
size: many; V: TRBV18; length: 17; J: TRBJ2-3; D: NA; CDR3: CASSPPRGDDGTDTQYF; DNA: TGTGCCAGCTCACCACCGAGAGGGGACGATGGCACAGATACGCAGTATTTT
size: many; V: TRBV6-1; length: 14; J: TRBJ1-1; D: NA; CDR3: CASSEGQTNTEAFF; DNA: TGTGCCAGCAGTGAAGGACAAACGAACACTGAAGCTTTCTTT
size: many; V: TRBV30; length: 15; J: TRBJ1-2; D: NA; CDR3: CASYRPANSNYGYTF; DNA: TGTGCCTCCTACAGGCCTGCAAATTCTAACTATGGCTACACCTTC
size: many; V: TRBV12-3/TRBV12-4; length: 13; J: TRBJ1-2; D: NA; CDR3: CASSLDEAMGYTF; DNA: TGTGCCAGCAGTTTAGACGAAGCCATGGGCTACACCTTC
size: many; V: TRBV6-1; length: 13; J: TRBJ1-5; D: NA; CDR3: CASMIWGVQPQHF; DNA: TGTGCCAGCATGATTTGGGGGGTTCAGCCCCAGCATTTT
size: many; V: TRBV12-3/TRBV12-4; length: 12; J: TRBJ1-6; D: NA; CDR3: CASSLLGSTLHF; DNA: TGTGCCAGCAGTTTACTGGGGTCCACCCTCCACTTT
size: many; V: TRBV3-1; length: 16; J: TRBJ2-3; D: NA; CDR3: CASSQDYREVTDTQYF; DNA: TGTGCCAGCAGCCAAGATTACAGGGAAGTCACAGATACGCAGTATTTT
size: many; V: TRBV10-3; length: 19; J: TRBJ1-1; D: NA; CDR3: CAISESWRGFRKPNTEAFF; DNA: TGTGCCATCAGTGAGTCGTGGAGGGGTTTCAGAAAACCGAACACTGAAGCTTTCTTT
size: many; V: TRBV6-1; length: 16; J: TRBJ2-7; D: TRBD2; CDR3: CASSEVGGDSSYEQYF; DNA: TGTGCCAGCAGTGAAGTCGGGGGGGACTCCTCCTACGAGCAGTACTTC
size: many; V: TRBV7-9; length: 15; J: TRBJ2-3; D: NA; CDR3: CASSLSQGHTDTQYF; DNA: TGTGCCAGCAGCTTAAGCCAGGGACACACAGATACGCAGTATTTT
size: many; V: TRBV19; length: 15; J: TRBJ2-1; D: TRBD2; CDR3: CAAAVTSGDYNEQFF; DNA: TGTGCCGCCGCGGTAACTAGCGGGGATTACAATGAGCAGTTCTTC
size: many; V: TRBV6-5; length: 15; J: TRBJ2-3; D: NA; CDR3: CASSYGVGTTDTQYF; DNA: TGTGCCAGCAGTTACGGCGTCGGAACCACAGATACGCAGTATTTT
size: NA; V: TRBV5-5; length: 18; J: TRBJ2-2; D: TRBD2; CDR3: CASSRPPTGGQSTGELFF; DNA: TGTGCCAGCAGCCGCCCTCCCACGGGAGGACAATCCACCGGGGAGCTGTTTTTT
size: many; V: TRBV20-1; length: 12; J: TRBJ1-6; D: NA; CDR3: CSARSGSSPLHF; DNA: TGCAGTGCTAGGTCGGGGAGTTCACCCCTCCACTTT
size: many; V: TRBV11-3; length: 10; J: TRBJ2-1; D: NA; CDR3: CASSGGEQFF; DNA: TGTGCCAGCTCCGGTGGTGAGCAGTTCTTC
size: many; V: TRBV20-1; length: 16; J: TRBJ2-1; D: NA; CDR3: CSAGPRTPRLPGEQFF; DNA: TGCAGTGCTGGACCGCGCACACCCCGCCTTCCCGGTGAGCAGTTCTTC
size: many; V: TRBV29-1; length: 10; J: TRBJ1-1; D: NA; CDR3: CSVVSGIAFF; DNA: TGCAGCGTTGTATCGGGGATAGCTTTCTTT
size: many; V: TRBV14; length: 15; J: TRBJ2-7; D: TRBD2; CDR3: CASSPRLAGGREQYF; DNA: TGTGCCAGCAGCCCCCGACTAGCGGGGGGGAGAGAGCAGTACTTC
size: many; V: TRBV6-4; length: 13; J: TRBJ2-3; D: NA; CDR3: CASSTGPEDTQYF; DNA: TGTGCCAGCAGTACCGGACCCGAAGATACGCAGTATTTT
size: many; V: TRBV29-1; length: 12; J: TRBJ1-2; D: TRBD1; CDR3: CSVEDRGNGYTF; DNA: TGCAGCGTTGAGGACAGGGGTAATGGCTACACCTTC
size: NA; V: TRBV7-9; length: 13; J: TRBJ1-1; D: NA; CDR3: CASSLRAKTEAFF; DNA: TGTGCCAGCAGCTTAAGGGCTAAGACTGAAGCTTTCTTT
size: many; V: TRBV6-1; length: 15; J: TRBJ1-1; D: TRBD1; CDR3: CASSEVGTAGTEAFF; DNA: TGTGCCAGCAGTGAAGTAGGGACAGCGGGCACTGAAGCTTTCTTT
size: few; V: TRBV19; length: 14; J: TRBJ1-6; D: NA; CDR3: CASSPAGESSPLHF; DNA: TGTGCCAGCAGCCCTGCGGGGGAAAGTTCACCCCTCCACTTT
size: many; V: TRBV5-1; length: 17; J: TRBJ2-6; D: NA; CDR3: CASSLVGTRSGANVLTF; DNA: TGCGCCAGCAGCTTGGTTGGGACAAGATCTGGGGCCAACGTCCTGACTTTC
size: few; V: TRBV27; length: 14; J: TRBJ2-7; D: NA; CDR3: CASSSASVTYEQYF; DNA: TGTGCCAGCAGTTCGGCTAGCGTGACTTACGAGCAGTACTTC
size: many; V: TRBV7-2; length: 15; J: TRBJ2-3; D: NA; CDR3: CASSFIGASTDTQYF; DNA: TGTGCCAGCAGCTTCATTGGAGCTAGCACAGATACGCAGTATTTT
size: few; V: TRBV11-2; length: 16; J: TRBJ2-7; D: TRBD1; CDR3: CASSLTGQGINYEQYF; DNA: TGTGCCAGCAGTCTTACGGGACAGGGAATAAACTACGAGCAGTACTTC
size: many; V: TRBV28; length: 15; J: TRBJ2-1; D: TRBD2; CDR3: CASSRIAGGYNEQFF; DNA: TGTGCCAGCAGCCGTATAGCGGGGGGTTACAATGAGCAGTTCTTC
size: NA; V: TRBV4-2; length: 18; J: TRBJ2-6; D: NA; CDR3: CASSQDITSGFGANVLTF; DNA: TGTGCCAGCAGCCAAGATATCACCTCAGGGTTCGGGGCCAACGTCCTGACTTTC
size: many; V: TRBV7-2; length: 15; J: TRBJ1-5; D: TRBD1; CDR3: CASTLYSGGDQPQHF; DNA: TGTGCCAGCACTCTTTACTCAGGGGGCGATCAGCCCCAGCATTTT
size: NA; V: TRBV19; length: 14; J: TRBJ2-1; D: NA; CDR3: CASSTGTSYNEQFF; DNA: TGTGCCAGTAGTACGGGTACCTCCTACAATGAGCAGTTCTTC
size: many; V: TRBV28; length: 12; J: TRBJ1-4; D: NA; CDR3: CASTPPRGKLFF; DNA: TGTGCCAGCACCCCGCCCCGGGGAAAACTGTTTTTT
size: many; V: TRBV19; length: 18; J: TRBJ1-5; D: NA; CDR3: CASAKGPHLVDSNQPQHF; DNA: TGTGCCAGTGCCAAGGGACCGCACCTCGTTGATAGCAATCAGCCCCAGCATTTT
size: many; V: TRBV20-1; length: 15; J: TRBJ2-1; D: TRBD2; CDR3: CSAGTSGGAYNEQFF; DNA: TGCAGTGCCGGAACTAGCGGGGGGGCCTACAATGAGCAGTTCTTC
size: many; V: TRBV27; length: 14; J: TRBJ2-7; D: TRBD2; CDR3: CASQSRDYLGEQYF; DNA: TGTGCCAGCCAGTCCCGGGACTACCTTGGGGAGCAGTACTTC
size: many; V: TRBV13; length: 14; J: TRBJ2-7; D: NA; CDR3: CASSSLLSVGEQYF; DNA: TGTGCCAGCAGCTCTCTCCTATCTGTGGGCGAGCAGTACTTC
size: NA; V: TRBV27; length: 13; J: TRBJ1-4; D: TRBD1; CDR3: CASQGAMGEKLFF; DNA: TGTGCCAGCCAGGGGGCGATGGGAGAAAAACTGTTTTTT
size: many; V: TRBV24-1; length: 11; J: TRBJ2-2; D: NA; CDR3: CATGPIGELFF; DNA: TGTGCCACCGGGCCCATCGGGGAGCTGTTTTTT
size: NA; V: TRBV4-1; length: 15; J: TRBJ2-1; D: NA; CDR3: CASSQERGPYDEQFF; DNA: TGCGCCAGCAGCCAAGAAAGGGGCCCGTACGATGAGCAGTTCTTC
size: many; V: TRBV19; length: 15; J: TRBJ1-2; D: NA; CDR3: CASSIRWTPPGGYTF; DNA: TGTGCCAGTAGTATAAGGTGGACACCACCGGGTGGCTACACCTTC
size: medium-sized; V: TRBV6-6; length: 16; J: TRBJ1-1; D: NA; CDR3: CASSYAPGTRDTEAFF; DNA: TGTGCCAGCAGTTACGCGCCAGGGACAAGAGACACTGAAGCTTTCTTT
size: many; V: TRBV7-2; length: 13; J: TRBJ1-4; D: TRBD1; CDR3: CASSPGTGGKLFF; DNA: TGTGCCAGCAGCCCTGGGACAGGAGGAAAACTGTTTTTT